This T cell receptor (beta chain) was documented in a study of T cells in Graves' hyperthyroidism and ophthalmopathy. Findings and caveats of the study: Blood samples included most of the expanded thyroid clonotypes exceeding 0.001.

From RNA transcripts, TCR beta CDR3 regions were amplified. The TCR CDR3 first-round RT-PCR relied on the HTBI primer set. From the multiplex PCR reads, TCRdb called clonotypes with MiXCR, one entry per CDR3 protein. The profile covers more than 350,000 distinct CDR3 sequences, with around 15% appearing a single time and roughly a fifth taken by the ten largest. This clonotype was seen many times. No antigen is known for it. This clonotype was sampled from a woman aged 55-69 years with Graves' ophthalmopathy. Sequences were obtained from blood.

CDR3: CASDRFSNEQFF. The CDR3 DNA reads TGTGCCAGTGACAGGTTCTCCAATGAGCAGTTCTTC. The V and J genes are TRBV2 and TRBJ2-1; D perhaps matches TRBD1 (6 bases). CDR1 is SNHLY, CDR2 FYNNEI, per germline. The CDR3 length is 12 residues. V was pared by 9 bases and J by 6 bases, with 12 bases between.